The 25 T cell receptor beta chains below come from one sample, sequenced in a study of T cells in Graves' hyperthyroidism and ophthalmopathy. Amplification of TCR beta CDR3 regions was performed using RNA transcripts as template. When the TCR CDR3 underwent first-round RT-PCR, the HTBI primer set was used. TCRdb called the multiplex PCR reads again in MiXCR, with one record for every CDR3 protein. The data show about 350,000 distinct CDR3 sequences, with 15% to 20% seen just once and around 15% held by the top ten. Sequences were obtained from blood. The receptors come from a woman aged 40-49 years with Graves' ophthalmopathy.

This clonotype was seen repeatedly, ten times or more. The chain employs TRBV7-2 and TRBJ2-5; unclear D gene. Trimming cost V 4 bases and J 7 bases, with 10 bases left between them. Germline V CDR1 and CDR2: SGHTA, FQGNSA. The CDR3 contains 12 residues. This CDR3 reads CASSSRSGTQYF. The CDR3 DNA reads TGTGCCAGCAGCTCTCGGTCGGGGACCCAGTACTTC.

This clonotype was counted ten times or more. The chain links TRBV27 to TRBJ2-4; no definite D call. This CDR3 has 14 residues. The V gene's germline CDR1 is MNHEY and CDR2 SMNVEV (reference sequence). Trimming pared 5 bases from V and 9 bases from J, leaving 17 bases between. The CDR3 DNA reads as TGTGCCAGCAGTCAAACCGTATCGAATGGCATTCAGTACTTC. Residues: CASSQTVSNGIQYF.

The chain carries TRBV2 and TRBJ2-5, with D hard to call. Germline V gene sequence: CDR1 SNHLY, CDR2 FYNNEI. CDR3 length: 15 amino acids. Trimming took off 1 base at V and 4 bases at J, with 13 bases between the two ends. The CDR3: CASSEVEGYGETQYF. The CDR3, as DNA: TGTGCCAGCAGTGAAGTCGAAGGTTACGGAGAGACCCAGTACTTC.

This clonotype was seen many times. The chain recombines TRBV30 with TRBJ1-5; D is possibly TRBD1 (6 bases). CDR1 is GTSNPN and CDR2 is SVGIG in the germline V gene (reference sequence). The CDR3 is 14 residues long. Between the trimmed V and J ends, which lost 1 base and 3 bases, there was a span of 10 bases. CDR3 coding DNA: TGTGCCTGGAGTGCCGGGACACCCAATCAGCCCCAGCATTTT. Residues: CAWSAGTPNQPQHF. The entire variable domain, with the rest obtained from reference TRBV30 and TRBJ1-5, is as follows: SQTIHQWPATLVQPVGSPLSLECTVEGTSNPNLYWYRQAAGRGLQLLFYSVGIGQISSEVPQNLSASRPQDRQFILSSKKLLLSDSGFYLCAWSAGTPNQPQHFGDGTRLSIL.

This clonotype was seen repeatedly, ten times or more. The chain links TRBV6-1 to TRBJ1-5; 9 nucleotides align to TRBD1. The CDR3 is 15 amino acids. V shed 6 bases, J shed 0 bases, and the junction held 3 bases outside the gene matches. In germline, CDR1 is MNHNS, CDR2 SASEGT. The CDR3 DNA reads as TGTGCCAGCAGACGGACAGGGGATAGCAATCAGCCCCAGCATTTT. This codes for CASRRTGDSNQPQHF.

As concerns this clonotype: Given a much more abundant clone one base away, this may be a read error. CDR3 nucleotide sequence: TGTGCCAGCAGTTTATCCCAATCTGTGGCCAACGTCCTGACTTTC. This gives the protein CASSLSQSVANVLTF. The chain is built from TRBV28 and TRBJ2-6; no clear D. Germline-derived CDR1 and CDR2 are MDHEN and SYDVKM. The CDR3 spans 15 residues.

This clonotype showed up many times. The chain couples TRBV6-1 to TRBJ2-2; 8 positions agree with TRBD2. The CDR3 length is 16 residues. The V and J ends lost 5 bases and 1 base, in that order; junction bases with no gene match: 6. The germline V gene encodes CDR1 MNHNS and CDR2 SASEGT. The chain's CDR3 is CASSRVAGRNTGELFF. The CDR3 nucleotides are TGTGCCAGCAGTCGAGTAGCGGGACGGAACACCGGGGAGCTGTTTTTT.

The CDR3 spells CASTPDGRETQYF. CDR3 nucleotides: TGTGCCAGCACCCCAGACGGGAGGGAGACCCAGTACTTC. V is TRBV7-2 and J is TRBJ2-5, with 7 bases lining up with TRBD2. V trimming: 7 bases; J trimming: 5 bases; junction bases outside the gene matches: 7. In germline, CDR1 is SGHTA, CDR2 FQGNSA. This CDR3 region has 13 residues.

This clonotype was seen many times. CDR3 residues: CASSYGAPSGNIDEQYF. The CDR3 DNA follows: TGTGCCAGCAGTTACGGAGCTCCAAGCGGGAATATAGACGAGCAGTACTTC. The chain carries TRBV6-2 or TRBV6-3 and TRBJ2-7, with 7 bases fitting TRBD2. Trimming removed 2 bases from V and 5 bases from J; junction bases left unmatched: 15. This CDR3 has 17 amino acids. Germline CDR1 MNHEY, CDR2 SVGEGT.

As for this clonotype: The conserved closing phenylalanine or tryptophan is absent in this CDR3, likely reflecting a read error. The chain employs TRBV3-1 and TRBJ2-7; TRBD1 or TRBD2 may be the D gene (5 bases each). The germline V gene encodes CDR1 LGHDT and CDR2 YNNKEL (reference sequence). The CDR3 loop spans 14 amino acids. Trimming cost V 3 bases and J 2 bases, with 11 bases left between them. The CDR3 loop is CASSHQGATYEQYL. CDR3 nucleotides: TGTGCCAGCAGCCACCAGGGAGCGACCTACGAGCAGTACCTC.

This clonotype has ten or more counts. The rearrangement uses TRBV5-1 and TRBJ2-2; D is perhaps TRBD2 (6 bases). The CDR3 runs to 14 residues. The germline V and J ends were trimmed by 3 bases and 4 bases, with 10 bases remaining between them. Germline V lookup: CDR1 SGHRS, CDR2 YFSETQ. In nucleotides, the CDR3 is TGCGCCAGCAGCTCGCGGGAAAGCACCGGGGAGCTGTTTTTT. It yields the protein CASSSRESTGELFF.

The chain recombines TRBV6-5 with TRBJ2-5; tentatively, D is TRBD2 (6 bases). Trimming removed 4 bases from V and 5 bases from J, with 20 bases in between. Germline CDR1 MNHEY, CDR2 SVGAGI. This CDR3 has 16 amino acids. The CDR3 here is CASSSPSVGGLETQYF. The CDR3 bases are TGTGCCAGCAGTTCCCCCTCGGTCGGGGGTTTGGAGACCCAGTACTTC.

This chain connects TRBV5-1 to TRBJ2-4; D perhaps matches TRBD2 (6 bases). The CDR3 totals 16 residues. Germline lookup yields CDR1 SGHRS and CDR2 YFSETQ. Trimming removed 4 bases at V and 3 bases at J, with 17 bases between. CDR3 DNA sequence: TGCGCCAGCAGCCCTGGACGAATGGAGGGCAAAAACATTCAGTACTTC. Translated, it gives CASSPGRMEGKNIQYF.

This clonotype has a count of ten or more. Here the CDR3 reads CASTIEGYEQYF. The CDR3, as DNA: TGTGCCAGCACGATCGAGGGCTACGAGCAGTACTTC. The V call is TRBV28, the J call TRBJ2-7; TRBD2 is a possible D gene (5 bases). The CDR3 extends over 12 amino acids. Germline V gene lookup returns CDR1 MDHEN and CDR2 SYDVKM. Trimming removed 7 bases at V and 3 bases at J, with 10 bases between.

The table lists this clonotype with many counts. V and J are TRBV6-4 and TRBJ1-1, with TRBD1 as a possible D gene (6 bases). This CDR3 has 15 residues. Per germline, CDR1 MRHNA and CDR2 SNTAGT. Trimming left V 6 bases short and J 1 base short, with 15 bases between. In DNA, the CDR3 is TGTGCCAGCAGAGAAAACTCAGGGGCGAACACTGAAGCTTTCTTT. Translated, it gives CASRENSGANTEAFF.

This clonotype came up a few times. J is TRBJ2-7 and V is TRBV12-3 or TRBV12-4; D might be TRBD1 (5 bases). The CDR3 length is 15 residues. The ends were cut back, 3 bases at V and 0 bases at J, with 12 bases in the middle. In DNA, the CDR3 is TGTGCCAGCAGTTTGGGCAGGGTAGCCTCCTACGAGCAGTACTTC. Protein sequence: CASSLGRVASYEQYF.

This clonotype was detected many times. The chain has TRBV27 and TRBJ1-5; TRBD1 is a possible D gene (6 bases). This CDR3 has 15 residues. The V gene lost 1 base and the J gene lost 2 bases, with 9 bases spanning the gap. The V gene's germline CDR1 is MNHEY and CDR2 SMNVEV (reference sequence). Written as DNA, the CDR3 is TGTGCCAGCAGTTTATGGGCAGGGGGCAATCAGCCCCAGCATTTT. This codes for CASSLWAGGNQPQHF.

This clonotype appeared a few times. A read error may produce the germline difference seen at one junction end. CDR3 sequence (DNA): TGTGCCAGTAGTATAGGGGCCCGGGGAGACTACAAGCAGTACTTC. It encodes CASSIGARGDYKQYF. The genes are TRBV19 and TRBJ2-7, with D maybe TRBD2 (5 bases). Germline V gives CDR1 LNHDA, CDR2 SQIVND (reference sequence). The CDR3 spans 15 residues.

This clonotype was seen ten or more times. DNA of the CDR3: TGTGCCAGCAGCGCGGCGGGGGACGCTTACTTC. This gives the protein CASSAAGDAYF. The chain carries TRBV11-2 and TRBJ2-7; TRBD2 matches at 7 bases. Germline CDR1 reads SGHAT; CDR2 reads FQNNGV. The CDR3 length is 11 residues. V trimming: 5 bases; J trimming: 13 bases; junction bases outside the gene matches: 8.

This clonotype was recorded many times. V and J are TRBV27 and TRBJ2-7; the D is unclear. The CDR3 sequence is 15 residues long. Germline V CDR1 and CDR2: MNHEY, SMNVEV (reference sequence). Trimming stripped 5 bases from V and 0 bases from J, with 14 bases between. CDR3 region: CASSPAARHSYEQYF. The CDR3 nucleotides are TGTGCCAGCAGTCCAGCAGCGCGGCACTCCTACGAGCAGTACTTC.

In this sample, this clonotype turned up many times. V usage is TRBV28 and J usage is TRBJ1-5, with no clear D. CDR1 and CDR2 (germline): MDHEN, SYDVKM. Trimming left V 1 base short and J 4 bases short, with 8 bases between. The CDR3 spans 14 residues. In DNA form, the CDR3 reads TGTGCCAGCAGTTTATCTATGGAGAATCAGCCCCAGCATTTT. Translating it yields CASSLSMENQPQHF.

This clonotype was detected ten times or more. The rearrangement joins TRBV7-2 to TRBJ1-5, with D possibly TRBD1 on 5 matching bases. The V and J ends lost 5 bases and 4 bases respectively, with 9 bases between them. From germline, CDR1 is SGHTA and CDR2 FQGNSA. The CDR3 totals 13 residues. CDR3 sequence (DNA): TGTGCCAGCAGCATTAACAGGAATCAGCCCCAGCATTTT. It specifies CASSINRNQPQHF.

This clonotype was counted ten times or more. The chain couples TRBV7-9 to TRBJ1-3; D perhaps matches TRBD1 (5 bases). V was shortened by 5 bases and J by 4 bases, with 12 bases between the two germline ends. CDR3 length: 14 residues. Germline V gives CDR1 SEHNR, CDR2 FQNEAQ (reference sequence). The CDR3 spells CASSPGTSGNTIYF. CDR3 DNA sequence: TGTGCCAGCAGCCCTGGGACGAGCGGAAACACCATATATTTT.

This chain joins TRBV20-1 and TRBJ1-2, with D possibly being TRBD1 (6 bases). The germline V gene encodes CDR1 DFQATT and CDR2 SNEGSKA (reference sequence). The germline V and J ends were trimmed by 3 bases and 3 bases, with 11 bases remaining between them. This CDR3 contains 13 residues. CDR3 in amino acids: CSASNPGDYGYTF. The CDR3 DNA reads as TGCAGTGCTAGTAACCCAGGGGACTATGGCTACACCTTC.

This clonotype has a count of ten or more. The chain joins TRBV27 to TRBJ1-1, with no clear D. This CDR3 has 15 residues. CDR1 and CDR2 (germline): MNHEY, SMNVEV (reference sequence). V was clipped by 2 bases and J by 5 bases, with 15 bases between them. The CDR3 DNA sequence: TGTGCCAGCAGTTTACGGAGGGTCCGGGGTACTGAAGCTTTCTTT. Amino acids: CASSLRRVRGTEAFF.